The 23 T cell receptor beta chains given below trace back to one sample, sequenced in a study of CD8 T cells in ankylosing spondylitis. TCRdb reprocessed the 5' RACE reads with MiXCR, giving one entry per CDR3 protein. The sample has 150,000 to 200,000 distinct CDR3 sequences, 9.5% to 13% seen once. The sequencing sample was made of blood, either unsorted or a sorted T cell fraction (not recorded which). These receptors were obtained from a male donor with ankylosing spondylitis or in good health (not recorded which).

This clonotype came up many times. J is TRBJ1-6 and V is TRBV6-5; tentatively, D is TRBD1 (6 bases). CDR3 length equals 15 residues. CDR1 is MNHEY and CDR2 is SVGAGI in the germline V gene. Trimming stripped 6 bases from V and 7 bases from J, with 16 bases between. CDR3 sequence (DNA): TGTGCCAGCAGCCTACTCCCAGGGGACAATTCACCCCTCCACTTT. Residues: CASSLLPGDNSPLHF.

The sample holds many counts of this clonotype. The chain is built from TRBV29-1 and TRBJ2-3; no clear D. The CDR3 has 13 amino acids. The V and J ends lost 1 base and 1 base respectively, with 6 bases between them. CDR1 and CDR2 from the germline V gene are SQVTM and ANQGSEA. The CDR3 coding sequence is TGCAGCGTTGAAGGGACCCGCACAGATACGCAGTATTTT. Its translation is CSVEGTRTDTQYF.

This clonotype was recorded many times. This chain links TRBV29-1 with TRBJ2-3; D unclear. CDR3 length equals 13 residues. Germline V gene data show CDR1 as SQVTM and CDR2 as ANQGSEA. V lost 1 base, J lost 0 bases, and 5 bases lay in between. CDR3 sequence (DNA): TGCAGCGTTGAAGGGGGTAGCACAGATACGCAGTATTTT. Its protein is CSVEGGSTDTQYF.

This clonotype was recorded many times. The V and J genes are TRBV20-1 and TRBJ2-3; TRBD2 agrees at 8 bases. The CDR3 sequence is 19 residues long. Germline assignment: CDR1 DFQATT and CDR2 SNEGSKA (reference sequence). The V segment lost 3 bases and the J segment 0 bases; nucleotides outside the gene matches: 17. The chain's CDR3 is CSASSYGGGPTSSTDTQYF. Here the CDR3 DNA reads TGCAGTGCTAGTAGCTATGGCGGGGGGCCTACTTCTAGCACAGATACGCAGTATTTT.

This clonotype was observed many times. CDR3 DNA: TGCAGTGCTAGCCTCTATAGCACTACCCAGGGGGAGCAGTACTTC. Amino acids: CSASLYSTTQGEQYF. The rearrangement joins TRBV20-1 to TRBJ2-7; perhaps TRBD1 as D (6 bases). Trimming removed 3 bases from V and 7 bases from J, with 22 bases in between. This CDR3 contains 15 residues. CDR1 DFQATT and CDR2 SNEGSKA come from the germline V gene (reference sequence).

This clonotype has a count of ten or more. The chain carries TRBV9 and TRBJ2-1, with D hard to call. V shed 0 bases and J shed 7 bases, with 8 bases lying between them. Germline CDR1 is SGDLS and CDR2 is YYNGEE. This CDR3 has 13 amino acids. CDR3 DNA: TGTGCCAGCAGCGTAGTTTCAGAAAATGAGCAGTTCTTC. It codes for CASSVVSENEQFF.

This clonotype has more than one count but fewer than ten. This rearrangement joins TRBV5-1 to TRBJ2-7; 9 positions agree with TRBD1. The length of the CDR3 is 14 residues. V shed 4 bases and J 5 bases; nucleotides not matched to a gene: 7. Germline CDR1 and CDR2: SGHRS and YFSETQ. The CDR3 protein is CASSGTGNRNEQYF. The CDR3 DNA reads as TGCGCCAGCAGCGGGACAGGGAATCGAAACGAGCAGTACTTC.

V usage is TRBV24-1 and J usage is TRBJ1-6; the D gene is possibly TRBD1 (6 bases). Trimming removed 2 bases from V and 8 bases from J, with 9 bases in between. CDR3 length: 14 residues. The germline V gene encodes CDR1 KGHDR and CDR2 SFDVKD. In DNA, the CDR3 is TGTGCCACCAGTGATTCAGGGGTTCATTCACCCCTCCACTTT. Encoded protein: CATSDSGVHSPLHF.

The rearrangement links TRBV5-1 to TRBJ2-1; D is unclear. Germline-derived CDR1 and CDR2 are SGHRS and YFSETQ. This CDR3 has 14 amino acids. Trimming removed 0 bases at V and 5 bases at J, with 9 bases between. In nucleotides, the CDR3 is TGCGCCAGCAGCTTGGTTGTAGCCAACAATGAGCAGTTCTTC. This translates into CASSLVVANNEQFF.

This clonotype has a handful of counts. This chain connects TRBV5-6 to TRBJ1-2, with D unresolved. Looked up from germline, CDR1 is SGHDT and CDR2 is YYEEEE. The CDR3 length is 12 residues. V gave up 4 bases and J gave up 1 base, with 5 bases separating them. The CDR3 DNA reads as TGTGCCAGCAGCGGCGTTAACTATGGCTACACCTTC. Residues: CASSGVNYGYTF.

This clonotype occurred a few times. The chain joins TRBV11-2 to TRBJ2-7; D is ambiguous. Trimming cost V 3 bases and J 2 bases, with 8 bases left between them. The CDR3 extends over 13 amino acids. The V gene's germline CDR1 is SGHAT and CDR2 FQNNGV. The CDR3 here is CASSFGLAYEQYF. As DNA, the CDR3 is TGTGCCAGCAGCTTTGGGCTAGCCTACGAGCAGTACTTC.

This clonotype was recorded a few times. The chain has TRBV4-1 and TRBJ2-1, with TRBD2 identical over 10 bases. Unmatched junction bases numbered 5, after V lost 3 bases and J lost 6 bases. CDR3 length equals 15 residues. Germline lookup yields CDR1 MGHRA and CDR2 YSYEKL. CDR3 in amino acids: CASSHWTSGTNEQFF. In DNA, the CDR3 is TGCGCCAGCAGCCACTGGACTAGCGGAACCAATGAGCAGTTCTTC.

This clonotype was counted ten times or more. The J gene is TRBJ2-1, the V gene TRBV20-1; tentatively, D is TRBD1 or TRBD2 (5 bases each). The germline V gene encodes CDR1 DFQATT and CDR2 SNEGSKA (reference sequence). The CDR3 loop spans 15 amino acids. The V gene lost 3 bases and the J gene lost 5 bases, with 17 bases spanning the gap. CDR3 nucleotides: TGCAGTGCTAGGATCGGGACCAGTTACGACAATGAGCAGTTCTTC. It specifies CSARIGTSYDNEQFF.

The chain is built from TRBV5-5 and TRBJ2-7; 10 bases are shared with TRBD1. Trimming at V came to 2 bases and at J to 4 bases, leaving 9 bases not matched to a gene. Germline CDR1 is SGHKS and CDR2 is YYEKEE (reference sequence). CDR3 length: 16 amino acids. The CDR3 loop reads CASSLTGTGANYEQYF. DNA for the CDR3: TGTGCCAGCAGCTTAACCGGGACAGGGGCCAATTACGAGCAGTACTTC.

Note on this clonotype: A much bigger clone sits one base away, suggesting this may be a read error. This chain uses TRBV7-6 with TRBJ1-1, with D uncertain. Germline V gene data show CDR1 as SGHVS and CDR2 as FNYEAQ. This CDR3 has 13 residues. The DNA for the CDR3 is TGTGTCAGCAGTTATAATGTGGGAACTGAAACTTTCTTT. Protein sequence: CVSSYNVGTETFF. The full variable domain, with the rest looked up from reference TRBV7-6 and TRBJ1-1, is GAGVSQSPRYKVTKRGQDVALRCDPISGHVSLYWYRQALGQGPEFLTYFNYEAQQDKSGLPNDRFSAERPEGSISTLTIQRTEQRDSAMYRCVSSYNVGTETFFGQGTRLTVV.

This clonotype was found many times. This chain uses TRBV9 with TRBJ1-2; D might be TRBD1 (6 bases). With 4 bases removed from V and 4 bases from J, the gap between germline ends came to 11 bases. Per germline, CDR1 SGDLS and CDR2 YYNGEE. The CDR3 loop spans 13 amino acids. DNA for the CDR3: TGTGCCAGCAGCCACAGGGATCTCTATGGCTACACCTTC. As protein: CASSHRDLYGYTF.

This clonotype was seen more than once but under ten times. This chain links TRBV7-2 with TRBJ2-1; TRBD1 agrees at 9 bases. Per the germline V gene, CDR1 is SGHTA and CDR2 is FQGNSA. The CDR3 is 13 amino acids. The junction had 1 base not matched to a gene; V was cut back by 1 base and J by 9 bases. The CDR3 DNA reads as TGTGCCAGCAGCTTAGACAGGGGGCGTGAGCAGTTCTTC. Encoded protein: CASSLDRGREQFF.

This clonotype was detected only a few times. J is TRBJ2-1 and V is TRBV20-1; D is perhaps TRBD2 (6 bases). The ends were cut back, 1 base at V and 4 bases at J, with 11 bases in the middle. CDR1 and CDR2 (germline): DFQATT, SNEGSKA (reference sequence). The CDR3 consists of 14 residues. The CDR3 coding sequence is TGCAGTGCTAGAGGATGGGGACTTTACAATGAGCAGTTCTTC. This encodes CSARGWGLYNEQFF.

This clonotype was recorded at least ten times. The chain joins TRBV6-1 to TRBJ2-1, with D perhaps TRBD1 or TRBD2 (5 bases each). This CDR3 comprises 14 residues. Per the germline V gene, CDR1 is MNHNS and CDR2 is SASEGT. Trimming stripped 7 bases from V and 6 bases from J, with 16 bases between. As DNA, the CDR3 is TGTGCCAGCACGCACGCCAGGGAGTCCAATGAGCAGTTCTTC. This translates into CASTHARESNEQFF.

This clonotype was observed many times. The gene calls are TRBV20-1 and TRBJ2-3; D is uncertain. V was trimmed by 5 bases and J by 2 bases, leaving 5 bases between them. Looked up from germline, CDR1 is DFQATT and CDR2 is SNEGSKA (reference sequence). This CDR3 region has 11 residues. The CDR3 DNA reads TGCAGTGCTGAAACCACAGATACGCAGTATTTT. Translation: CSAETTDTQYF.

This clonotype has a count of ten or more. The chain has TRBV29-1 and TRBJ2-5; the match to TRBD2 covers 9 bases. Trimming took 5 bases from V and 4 from J; bases not matched to a gene: 8. CDR3 size: 14 residues. Per germline, CDR1 SQVTM and CDR2 ANQGSEA. The CDR3 reads CSVRRGGGAETQYF. The CDR3 coding sequence is TGCAGCGTTAGGCGGGGGGGAGGGGCAGAGACCCAGTACTTC.

This clonotype showed up just a few times. This chain uses TRBV6-1 with TRBJ2-7; TRBD2 agrees at 7 bases. The trim removed 7 bases at V and 0 bases at J, leaving 6 bases unmatched. The germline gives CDR1 MNHNS, CDR2 SASEGT. The CDR3 spans 14 residues. Written as DNA, the CDR3 is TGTGCCAGCAACGTGGCTAGCGGCTCCTACGAGCAGTACTTC. This gives the protein CASNVASGSYEQYF.

This clonotype occurred a few times. V usage is TRBV12-3 or TRBV12-4 and J usage is TRBJ2-3, with 9 bases aligning to TRBD2. J gave up 10 bases and V 6 bases, and 11 bases lay outside the gene matches. The CDR3 totals 14 residues. The DNA of the CDR3 is TGTGCCAGCAGACCCGGGACTAGCCCCCTGGCGCAGTATTTT. This gives the protein CASRPGTSPLAQYF.